This TCR beta chain derives from a study of blood T cell repertoires in COVID-19. Germline V gene data show CDR1 as SNHLY and CDR2 as FYNNEI. V lost 8 bases to trimming and J lost 1 base, with 13 bases between them. The CDR3 is made up of 14 amino acids. TCRdb keeps only in-frame clones here, not all; method: immunoSEQ multiplex PCR. The top ten clones hold about 3% of a sample with around 250,000 clones, 86% of them seen once. The sequencing sample was made of peripheral blood. This chain joins TRBV2 and TRBJ2-3, with a weak D call TRBD2 (7 bases). The sequence was obtained from a woman aged 30 to 39 with active or convalescent COVID-19. The CDR3 DNA reads TGTGCCAGCTCTGCGGGGGCCCGCACAGATACGCAGTATTTT. It specifies CASSAGARTDTQYF.